The 7 T cell receptor beta chains in this list originate from one sample, sequenced in a study of blood T cells in healthy people across ages. A sample-barcoded 5' primer and a J-beta primer mix were used in a second PCR of roughly 7 to 12 cycles. TCRdb re-called the 5' RACE reads through MiXCR, storing one row per CDR3 protein. The data contain 450,000 to 600,000 distinct CDR3 sequences, 27% of them seen just once; the ten biggest clones take up 3% to 4%. A further study also used this sample, focusing on T cells of mothers and their children.

The sample was blood. These receptors came from a boy between 2 and 10 years old in good health.

This clonotype has just a few counts. V is TRBV5-1 and J is TRBJ1-4; 9 bases line up with TRBD1. This CDR3 spans 15 amino acids. CDR1 is SGHRS, CDR2 YFSETQ, per germline. The ends lost 5 bases at V and 1 base at J; junction bases unmatched: 3. The CDR3 protein is CASRRTGETNEKLFF. The CDR3 region has the DNA TGCGCCAGCAGAAGGACAGGGGAAACTAATGAAAAACTGTTTTTT. Full variable domain (rest looked up from reference TRBV5-1 and TRBJ1-4): KAGVTQTPRYLIKTRGQQVTLSCSPISGHRSVSWYQQTPGQGLQFLFEYFSETQRNKGNFPGRFSGRQFSNSRSEMNVSTLELGDSALYLCASRRTGETNEKLFFGSGTQLSVL.

The chain carries TRBV12-3 or TRBV12-4 and TRBJ2-2; D is perhaps TRBD1 (6 bases). This CDR3 spans 14 amino acids. The V and J ends lost 8 bases and 3 bases respectively, with 13 bases between them. The CDR3 bases are TGTGCCAGCGGACAGTCACTCTACACCGGGGAGCTGTTTTTT. It yields the protein CASGQSLYTGELFF.

The V gene is TRBV27, the J gene TRBJ2-1; a possible D gene is TRBD2 (6 bases). Germline V gene lookup returns CDR1 MNHEY and CDR2 SMNVEV (reference sequence). This CDR3 region has 13 residues. The germline V and J ends were trimmed by 5 bases and 9 bases, with 14 bases remaining between them. The CDR3 nucleotides read TGTGCCAGCAGTCCGTTGGGGGGTACTGAGCAGTTCTTC. The encoded protein is CASSPLGGTEQFF.

Only a few counts were recorded for this clonotype. This sequence joins TRBV30 and TRBJ2-3, with TRBD2 matching 7 bases. Germline values: CDR1 GTSNPN, CDR2 SVGIG (reference sequence). V shed 5 bases, J shed 0 bases, and the junction held 5 bases outside the gene matches. The CDR3 runs to 14 residues. The CDR3 sequence: CAWSAGTSTDTQYF. The CDR3, as DNA: TGTGCCTGGTCAGCGGGGACGAGCACAGATACGCAGTATTTT.

V gene TRBV5-1 combines with J gene TRBJ2-6, with 10 nucleotides matching TRBD1. The J segment lost 3 bases and the V segment lost 4 bases, leaving 7 bases of the junction unmatched. Germline V gene sequence: CDR1 SGHRS, CDR2 YFSETQ. CDR3 length: 17 residues. The CDR3 region is CASSPGTGVGGANVLTF. CDR3 coding DNA: TGCGCCAGCAGCCCCGGGACAGGGGTAGGTGGGGCCAACGTCCTGACTTTC.

A few counts support this clonotype. The V gene is TRBV20-1, the J gene TRBJ1-2; D not certain. Germline CDR1 reads DFQATT; CDR2 reads SNEGSKA (reference sequence). The length of the CDR3 is 12 residues. V was clipped by 3 bases and J by 6 bases, with 11 bases between them. CDR3 residues: CSARQNLDGYTF. The CDR3 region has the DNA TGCAGTGCTAGGCAGAACTTGGATGGCTACACCTTC.

This clonotype was detected a few times. This chain connects TRBV19 to TRBJ2-3, with 12 bases identical to TRBD2. Germline V CDR1 and CDR2: LNHDA, SQIVND (reference sequence). This CDR3 comprises 16 residues. Unmatched junction bases numbered 9, after V lost 7 bases and J lost 4 bases. Here the CDR3 reads CASKETSGSVSDTQYF. CDR3 DNA sequence: TGTGCCAGTAAAGAGACTAGCGGGAGCGTATCAGATACGCAGTATTTT.